These T cell receptor beta chains were read from a single sample in a study of shared T cell receptors in the human thymus. This table comes from immunoSEQ multiplex PCR, and its TCRdb copy is limited to in-frame clones, with some not included. The profile shows some 760,000 clones, around 85% of them singletons. These data were also filed under a second study, of human thymus T cells.

Input material: thymocytes. These receptors were collected from a girl under three years old with a congenital heart defect. CDR3s include the opening cysteine and the closing phenylalanine or tryptophan. A D gene is named only where the DNA matches it firmly. Some rows mark clone size as missing; the rest say once, few, many or name a class of expanded clone.

clone_size d_call j_call v_call cdr3_nt cdr3_aa
. TRBD1 TRBJ2-2 TRBV5-6 TGTGCCAGCAGCAGAGGGACAGAGCCTACCGGGGAGCTGTTTTTT CASSRGTEPTGELFF
. TRBD1 TRBJ1-1 TRBV4-1 TGCGCCAGCAGCCAAGGTAGGGGACAGGGGAACACTGAAGCTTTCTTT CASSQGRGQGNTEAFF
. . TRBJ1-5 TRBV12-5 TGTGCTAGTGGTTTGGAGGAGTCCAGAGCAAGCAATCAGCCCCAGCATTTT CASGLEESRASNQPQHF
. TRBD1 TRBJ1-2 TRBV6-1 TGTGCCAGCACGCGGGACAGCACATACTATGGCTACACCTTC CASTRDSTYYGYTF
once TRBD1 TRBJ2-7 TRBV11-2 TGTGCCAGCAGCTTAGGACAGGGGAAGTTATACGAGCAGTACTTC CASSLGQGKLYEQYF
. TRBD1 TRBJ1-6 TRBV4-3 TGCGCCAGCAGCCAAGAAGGGGACAGGGTATCCTATAATTCACCCCTCCACTTT CASSQEGDRVSYNSPLHF
few TRBD2 TRBJ2-3 TRBV4-2 TGTGCCAGCAGCCCCGAACTAGCGGGGGGGTACACAGATACGCAGTATTTT CASSPELAGGYTDTQYF
few . TRBJ1-1 TRBV19 TGTGCCAGTAGTATAAACCGGGGGGGGTCTGATGTTTGGGCTCTGAACACTGAAGCTTTCTTT CASSINRGGSDVWALNTEAFF
. . TRBJ2-1 TRBV6-1 TGTGCCAGCAGTGAAGGGGCAGGGTTTATGAATGAGCAGTTCTTC CASSEGAGFMNEQFF
. TRBD1 TRBJ1-1 TRBV5-4 TGTGCCAGCAGCTGTACAGGGGGGGACTCTAACACTGAAGCTTTCTTT CASSCTGGDSNTEAFF
. . TRBJ2-7 TRBV14 TGTGCCAGCAGCCAAAAAACCACGCGATACGAGCAGTACTTC CASSQKTTRYEQYF
. TRBD1 TRBJ2-7 TRBV5-6 TGTGCCAGCAGCTTGGATCAGGGGGTCCCCTACGAGCAGTACTTC CASSLDQGVPYEQYF
. . TRBJ2-2 TRBV9 TGTGCCAGCAGCGTAGAGCCCCTAGCGCGCACTAACACCGGGGAGCTGTTTTTT CASSVEPLARTNTGELFF
. . TRBJ2-2 TRBV18 TGTGCCAGCTCACCCGCCCTACAGGGTTCCGGGGAGCTGTTTTTT CASSPALQGSGELFF
. TRBD1 TRBJ1-2 TRBV15 TGTGCCACCAGCAGAGATCGTCTAGACAGGGGGGACTATGGCTACACCTTC CATSRDRLDRGDYGYTF
. . TRBJ1-1 TRBV20-1 TGCAGTGCTGAGGAGGTTGAAGCTTTCTTT CSAEEVEAFF
. . TRBJ1-1 TRBV6-5 TGTGCCAGCAGTACGCAAACCGGGAACACTGAAGCTTTCTTT CASSTQTGNTEAFF
. . TRBJ2-2 TRBV14 TGTGCCAGCAGACCACAGGGCGCCGGGGAGCTGTTTTTT CASRPQGAGELFF
. . TRBJ2-5 TRBV7-7 TGTGCTAGCAGCGCAGAGGGTCCTAGGACAGACCAAGAGACCCAGTACTTC CASSAEGPRTDQETQYF
. TRBD1 TRBJ1-6 TRBV7-2 TGTGCCAGCAGCGTCTGGGACAGGGATAATTCACCCCTCCACTTT CASSVWDRDNSPLHF
. TRBD1 TRBJ2-2 TRBV5-1 TGCGCCAGCAGCTTGAGATGGGACAGGGCGGGTCCCGGGGAGCTGTTTTTT CASSLRWDRAGPGELFF
. TRBD1 TRBJ1-5 TRBV15 TGTGCCACCAGCAGAGATGGGGGGACAGCGAGTAGCAATCAGCCCCAGCATTTT CATSRDGGTASSNQPQHF
. TRBD2 TRBJ2-3 TRBV19 TGTGCCAGTAGTACCAGACTAGCGGGGGGGCGGTTAGATACGCAGTATTTT CASSTRLAGGRLDTQYF
. TRBD1 TRBJ1-2 TRBV4-3 TGCGCCAGCAGCCAGTCAGACAGGGGTACTAACTATGGCTACACCTTC CASSQSDRGTNYGYTF
. TRBD2 TRBJ2-2 TRBV27 TGTGCCAGCAGTTTAAGCAGCGGGGGGCGCACCGGGGAGCTGTTTTTT CASSLSSGGRTGELFF
. . TRBJ2-5 TRBV7-9 TGTGCCAGCAGCTCCTCCGCGGGGGCCGTAGAGACCCAGTACTTC CASSSSAGAVETQYF
few TRBD1 TRBJ2-7 TRBV14 TGTGCCAGCAGCCAAGACGACAGGGGCCCAAGGGACGAGCAGTACTTC CASSQDDRGPRDEQYF
. TRBD1 TRBJ1-2 TRBV4-3 TGCGCCAGCAGCCAAGAAGGGACAGGGGCAGGAGGTTATGGCTACACCTTC CASSQEGTGAGGYGYTF
. . TRBJ1-2 TRBV25-1 TGTGCCAGCAGTCGTTTGGGCGGGAACTATGGCTACACCTTC CASSRLGGNYGYTF
few . TRBJ1-1 TRBV7-4 TGTGCCAGCAGCTTAGTGTGCGTGGACAGTCGCCCAATGAACACTGAAGCTTTCTTT CASSLVCVDSRPMNTEAFF
few . TRBJ1-6 TRBV27 TGTGCCAGCACCAACAGGGTCGGCTCCCCCCTCCACTTT CASTNRVGSPLHF
. TRBD1 TRBJ2-7 TRBV27 TGTGCCAGCAGTCCCGGGACAGGGCAATACGAGCAGTACTTC CASSPGTGQYEQYF
. . TRBJ2-1 TRBV5-5 TGTGCCAGCAGCTTGTACGGGGGGCTCAATGAGCAGTTCTTC CASSLYGGLNEQFF
. . TRBJ2-1 TRBV21-1 TGTGCCAGCAGCAACAGGGGGACGGTCAATGAGCAGTTCTTC CASSNRGTVNEQFF
. . TRBJ1-2 TRBV7-2 TGTGCCAGCAGCTTCAAGACCCTGACGGGGGTTTATGGCTACACCTTC CASSFKTLTGVYGYTF
. TRBD1 TRBJ1-2 TRBV19 TGTGCCAGTACGAAAGTTAGGGGGCCGGACTATGGCTACACCTTC CASTKVRGPDYGYTF
. . TRBJ2-5 TRBV20-1 TGCAGTGCGATAACGAGGGAGACCCAGTACTTC CSAITRETQYF
. TRBD1 TRBJ2-7 TRBV27 TGTGCCAGCAGGCAACAGGGGGCCCACGAGCAGTACTTC CASRQQGAHEQYF
. TRBD2 TRBJ2-3 TRBV10-3 TGTGCCATCAGTGTCCGGGAGGTAGATACGCAGTATTTT CAISVREVDTQYF
. TRBD2 TRBJ2-1 TRBV25-1 TGTGCCAGCAGTGAAACAAATGGCGGGGGGACTCACAATGAGCAGTTCTTC CASSETNGGGTHNEQFF
. . TRBJ1-1 TRBV29-1 TGCAGCGTTGAATGGGCTCAATCCCAACAGAACACTGAAGCTTTCTTT CSVEWAQSQQNTEAFF
. . TRBJ1-1 TRBV18 TGTGCCAGCTCACCACGAGGTCACACTGAAGCTTTCTTT CASSPRGHTEAFF
. TRBD2 TRBJ2-5 TRBV2 TGTGCCAGCAGTGAAGAGAGTGGTAGCGGGGTAGGGGAGACCCAGTACTTC CASSEESGSGVGETQYF
. TRBD1 TRBJ1-2 TRBV18 TGTGCCAGCTCACCACCCCCGGGACAGCCTAACTATGGCTACACCTTC CASSPPPGQPNYGYTF
once TRBD1 TRBJ1-1 TRBV5-6 TGTGCCAGCAGCGCGTCCCGGGACAGGGGGCAAGGGAACACTGAAGCTTTCTTT CASSASRDRGQGNTEAFF
. TRBD2 TRBJ2-2 TRBV9 TGTGCCAGCAGCGTAGCGATAGGGAGGGCCGGGGAGCTGTTTTTT CASSVAIGRAGELFF
. TRBD2 TRBJ2-1 TRBV6-6 TGTGCCAGCAGTACGGGACTAGCGGGTTACAATGAGCAGTTCTTC CASSTGLAGYNEQFF
. . TRBJ1-1 TRBV10-3 TGTGCCATCAAGGGGGGGCAAGGCGGGTCTGAAGCTTTCTTT CAIKGGQGGSEAFF
. . TRBJ1-1 TRBV18 TGTGCCAGCTCACTACATTCAAGCAACAGGGAACACCCGAGGGACACTGAAGCTTTCTTT CASSLHSSNREHPRDTEAFF
few TRBD1 TRBJ1-1 TRBV5-1 TGCGCCAGCAGCCTGTGGGTATCGGGGACAGGGGCAGTGGGAGGGACTGAAGCTTTCTTT CASSLWVSGTGAVGGTEAFF
. . TRBJ1-2 TRBV5-1 TGCGCCAGCAGCTCCCGACCCCCCCAGGCGGGCTATGGCTACACCTTC CASSSRPPQAGYGYTF